This T cell receptor (beta chain) was profiled in a study of tumor-infiltrating lymphocytes in glioblastoma multiforme. Germline loops: CDR1 SQVTM, CDR2 ANQGSEA. The CDR3 spans 12 residues. About this clonotype itself: An end of the junction differs from the germline gene, which may be a read error.

Multiple V-beta primers and a C-beta primer amplified TCRB from RNA. Via MiXCR, TCRdb re-called the multiplex PCR reads, giving one row per CDR3 protein. The sample lists about 12,000 distinct CDR3 sequences; around 60% were seen once. This chain links TRBV29-1 with TRBJ1-2, with D possibly being TRBD1 (6 bases). The sequence was collected from a male donor with glioblastoma. The sequenced material came from brain tumor tissue. CDR3 amino acids: CGVWDIGYGYTF. Here the CDR3 DNA reads TGCGGCGTTTGGGACATAGGCTACGGCTACACCTTC.